This TCR beta chain is drawn from a study of cytomegalovirus exposure and HLA in healthy donors. Study overall: The 100 to 150 validation repertoires were reported in a later analysis to have been generated on the same platform as the roughly 630 first-cohort repertoires.

Turning to this clone: Its cognate antigen is unknown.

The study's findings and limits: In a later analysis, first-cohort TCR clusters were found to tend to co-occur in the 95 to 150 validation repertoires. In vitro experiments confirmed that a few CMV-associated chains were specific for CMV antigens.

The approximately 130-subject validation cohort, separate from the approximately 640-subject first cohort, included the donors. Using immunoSEQ multiplex PCR, the repertoire was profiled, and TCRdb retains in-frame clones only, with some absent. Of 90,000 to 140,000 clones in the sample, roughly nine tenths were seen once. CDR1 and CDR2 from the germline V gene are SEHNR and FQNEAQ (reference sequence). CDR3 size: 14 residues. The trim removed 4 bases at V and 0 bases at J, leaving 2 bases unmatched. The chain couples TRBV7-9 to TRBJ1-1, with 7 bases aligning to TRBD1. The sequence came from a woman between 18 and 29 years old in good health and CMV-seropositive. The sample consisted of PBMCs. The CDR3, as DNA: TGTGCCAGCAGCTCACAGGGGATGAACACTGAAGCTTTCTTT. Its protein is CASSSQGMNTEAFF. The complete variable domain, with remaining parts taken from reference TRBV7-9 and TRBJ1-1, reads DTGVSQNPRHKITKRGQNVTFRCDPISEHNRLYWYRQTLGQGPEFLTYFQNEAQLEKSRLLSDRFSAERPKGSFSTLEIQRTEQGDSAMYLCASSSQGMNTEAFFGQGTRLTVV.